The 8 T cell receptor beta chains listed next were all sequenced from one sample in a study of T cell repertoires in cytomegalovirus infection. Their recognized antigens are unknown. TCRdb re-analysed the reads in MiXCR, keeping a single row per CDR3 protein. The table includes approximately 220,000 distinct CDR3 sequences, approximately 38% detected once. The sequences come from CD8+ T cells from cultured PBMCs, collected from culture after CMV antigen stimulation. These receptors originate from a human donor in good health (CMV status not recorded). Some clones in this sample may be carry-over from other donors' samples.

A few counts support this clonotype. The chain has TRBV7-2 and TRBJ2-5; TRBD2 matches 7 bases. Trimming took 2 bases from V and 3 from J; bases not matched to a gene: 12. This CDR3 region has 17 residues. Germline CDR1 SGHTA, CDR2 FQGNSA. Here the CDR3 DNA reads TGTGCCAGCAGCTTACGAAGGTTGCTAGCGGTAGAAGAGACCCAGTACTTC. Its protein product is CASSLRRLLAVEETQYF.

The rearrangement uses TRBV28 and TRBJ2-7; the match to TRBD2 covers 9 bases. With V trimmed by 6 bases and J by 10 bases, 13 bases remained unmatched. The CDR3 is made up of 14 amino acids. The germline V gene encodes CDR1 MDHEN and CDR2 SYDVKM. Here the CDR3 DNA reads TGTGCCAGCAGCAATACCGGGACTAGCAGCCACCAGTACTTC. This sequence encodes CASSNTGTSSHQYF.

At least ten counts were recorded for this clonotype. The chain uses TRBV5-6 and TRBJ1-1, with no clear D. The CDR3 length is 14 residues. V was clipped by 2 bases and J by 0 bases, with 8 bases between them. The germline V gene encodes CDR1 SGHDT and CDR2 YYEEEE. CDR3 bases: TGTGCCAGCAGCTTAATTAACTTGAACACTGAAGCTTTCTTT. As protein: CASSLINLNTEAFF.

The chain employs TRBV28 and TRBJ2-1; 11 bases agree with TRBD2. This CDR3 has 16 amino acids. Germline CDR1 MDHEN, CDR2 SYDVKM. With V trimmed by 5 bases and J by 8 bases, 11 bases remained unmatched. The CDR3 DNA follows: TGTGCCAGCAGTCCCGGGACTAGCGGACCCCGCCATGAGCAGTTCTTC. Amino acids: CASSPGTSGPRHEQFF. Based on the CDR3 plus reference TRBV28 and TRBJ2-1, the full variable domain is DVKVTQSSRYLVKRTGEKVFLECVQDMDHENMFWYRQDPGLGLRLIYFSYDVKMKEKGDIPEGYSVSREKKERFSLILESASTNQTSMYLCASSPGTSGPRHEQFFGPGTRLTVL.

In DNA, the CDR3 is TGTGCCAGCAGCTTACAGGGGGCATCGAATGAGCAGTTCTTC. This translates into CASSLQGASNEQFF. J is TRBJ2-1 and V is TRBV7-2; 8 nucleotides match TRBD1. The trim removed 2 bases at V and 7 bases at J, leaving 4 bases unmatched. The CDR3 runs 14 residues. From germline, CDR1 is SGHTA and CDR2 FQGNSA.

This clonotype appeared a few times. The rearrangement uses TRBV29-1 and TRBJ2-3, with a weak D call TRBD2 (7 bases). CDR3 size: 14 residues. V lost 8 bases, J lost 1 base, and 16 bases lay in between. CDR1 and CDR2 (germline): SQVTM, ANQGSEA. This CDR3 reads CSISGGARTDTQYF. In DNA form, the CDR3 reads TGCAGCATTAGTGGGGGGGCCCGCACAGATACGCAGTATTTT.

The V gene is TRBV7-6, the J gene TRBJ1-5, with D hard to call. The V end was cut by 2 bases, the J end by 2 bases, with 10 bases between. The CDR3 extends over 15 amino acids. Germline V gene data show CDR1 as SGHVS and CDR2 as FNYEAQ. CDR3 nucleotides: TGTGCCAGCAGCTTAAGGGTTGTTGGCAATCAGCCCCAGCATTTT. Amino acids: CASSLRVVGNQPQHF.

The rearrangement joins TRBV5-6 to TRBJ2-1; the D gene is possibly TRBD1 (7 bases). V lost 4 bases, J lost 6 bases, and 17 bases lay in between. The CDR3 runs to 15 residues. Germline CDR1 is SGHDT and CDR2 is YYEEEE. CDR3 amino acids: CASSNAGGITNEQFF. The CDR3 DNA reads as TGTGCCAGCAGCAACGCAGGGGGGATTACCAATGAGCAGTTCTTC.